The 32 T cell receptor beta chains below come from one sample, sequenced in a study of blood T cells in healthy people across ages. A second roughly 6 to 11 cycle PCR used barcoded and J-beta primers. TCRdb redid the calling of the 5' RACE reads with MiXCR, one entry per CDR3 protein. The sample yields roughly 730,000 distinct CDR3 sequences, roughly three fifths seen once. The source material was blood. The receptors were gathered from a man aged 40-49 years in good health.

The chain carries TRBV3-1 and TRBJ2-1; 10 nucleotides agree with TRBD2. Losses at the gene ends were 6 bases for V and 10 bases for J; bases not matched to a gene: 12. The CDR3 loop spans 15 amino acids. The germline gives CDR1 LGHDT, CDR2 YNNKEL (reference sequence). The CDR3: CASSQNVIAGGEQFF. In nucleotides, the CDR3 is TGTGCCAGCAGTCAAAACGTGATAGCGGGAGGCGAGCAGTTCTTC.

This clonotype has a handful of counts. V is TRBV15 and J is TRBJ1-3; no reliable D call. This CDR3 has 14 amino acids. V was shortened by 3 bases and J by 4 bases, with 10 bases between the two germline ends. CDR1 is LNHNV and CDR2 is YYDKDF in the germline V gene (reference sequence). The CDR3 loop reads CATSRDPTGNTIYF. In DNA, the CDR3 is TGTGCCACCAGCAGGGACCCAACGGGAAACACCATATATTTT.

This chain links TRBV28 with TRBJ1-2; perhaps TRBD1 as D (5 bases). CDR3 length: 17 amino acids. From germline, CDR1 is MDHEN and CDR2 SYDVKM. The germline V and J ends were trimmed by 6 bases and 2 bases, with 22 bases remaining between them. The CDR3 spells CASSSGSSISGNYGYTF. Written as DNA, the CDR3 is TGTGCCAGCAGCTCCGGGTCGTCTATTTCAGGGAACTATGGCTACACCTTC.

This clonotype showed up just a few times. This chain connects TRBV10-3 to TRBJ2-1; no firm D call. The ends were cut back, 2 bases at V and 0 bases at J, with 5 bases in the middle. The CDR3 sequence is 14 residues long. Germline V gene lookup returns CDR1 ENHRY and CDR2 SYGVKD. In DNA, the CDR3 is TGTGCCATCAGTGAGAGAAGCTCCTACAATGAGCAGTTCTTC. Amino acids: CAISERSSYNEQFF.

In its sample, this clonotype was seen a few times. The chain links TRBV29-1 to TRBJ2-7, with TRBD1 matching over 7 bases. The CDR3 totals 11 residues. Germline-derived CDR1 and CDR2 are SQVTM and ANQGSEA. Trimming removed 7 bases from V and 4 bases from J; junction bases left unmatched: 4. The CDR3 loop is CSGQGIYEQYF. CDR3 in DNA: TGCAGCGGACAGGGAATTTACGAGCAGTACTTC.

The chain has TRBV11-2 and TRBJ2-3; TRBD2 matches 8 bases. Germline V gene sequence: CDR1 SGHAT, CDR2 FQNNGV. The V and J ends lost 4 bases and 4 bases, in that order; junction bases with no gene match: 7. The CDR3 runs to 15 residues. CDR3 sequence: CASSSQREPSDTQYF. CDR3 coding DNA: TGTGCCAGCAGCTCCCAGCGGGAGCCATCAGATACGCAGTATTTT.

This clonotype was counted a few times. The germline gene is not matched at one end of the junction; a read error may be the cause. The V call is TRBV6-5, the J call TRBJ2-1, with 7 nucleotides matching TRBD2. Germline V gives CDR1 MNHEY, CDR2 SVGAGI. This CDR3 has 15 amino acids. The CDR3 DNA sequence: TGTGCCAGCAATTACGGGAGGAGCACCTACAATGAGCAGTTCTTC. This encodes CASNYGRSTYNEQFF.

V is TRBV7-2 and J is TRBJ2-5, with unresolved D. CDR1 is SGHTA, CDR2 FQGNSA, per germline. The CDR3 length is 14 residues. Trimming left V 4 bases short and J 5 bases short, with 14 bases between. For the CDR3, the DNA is TGTGCCAGCAGCTCGCCGCCCGGGCAGGAGACCCAGTACTTC. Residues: CASSSPPGQETQYF.

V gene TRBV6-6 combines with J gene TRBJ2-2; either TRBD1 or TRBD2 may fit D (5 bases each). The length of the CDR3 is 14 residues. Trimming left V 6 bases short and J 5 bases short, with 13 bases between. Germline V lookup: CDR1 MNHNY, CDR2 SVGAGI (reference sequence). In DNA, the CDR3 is TGTGCCAGCAGATCCGGGACGGAGACCGGGGAGCTGTTTTTT. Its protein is CASRSGTETGELFF.

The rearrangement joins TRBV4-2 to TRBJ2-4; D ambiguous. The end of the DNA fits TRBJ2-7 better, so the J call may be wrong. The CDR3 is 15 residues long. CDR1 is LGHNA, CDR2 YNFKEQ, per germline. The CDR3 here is CASSQDMGYAYEQYF. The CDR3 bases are TGTGCCAGCAGCCAAGATATGGGTTATGCCTACGAGCAGTACTTC.

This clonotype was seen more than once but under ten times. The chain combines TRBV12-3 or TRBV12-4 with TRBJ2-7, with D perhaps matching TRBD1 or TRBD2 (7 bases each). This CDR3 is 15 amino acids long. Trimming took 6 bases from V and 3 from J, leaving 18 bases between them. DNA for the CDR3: TGTGCCAGCAGCTTCCAGGGGGGGATGAACTACGAGCAGTACTTC. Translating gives CASSFQGGMNYEQYF.

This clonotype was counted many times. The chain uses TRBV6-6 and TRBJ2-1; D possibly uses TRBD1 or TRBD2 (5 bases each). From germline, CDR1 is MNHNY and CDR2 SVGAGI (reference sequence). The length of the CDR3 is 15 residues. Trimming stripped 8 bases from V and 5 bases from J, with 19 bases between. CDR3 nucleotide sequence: TGTGCCAGCCGCCCCCTGGGGCAGGGAGACAATGAGCAGTTCTTC. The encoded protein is CASRPLGQGDNEQFF.

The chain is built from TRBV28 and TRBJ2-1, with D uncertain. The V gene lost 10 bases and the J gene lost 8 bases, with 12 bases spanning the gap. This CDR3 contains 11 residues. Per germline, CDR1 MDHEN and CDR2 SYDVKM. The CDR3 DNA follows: TGTGCCACTAGAGATCAGGATGAGCAGTTCTTC. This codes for CATRDQDEQFF.

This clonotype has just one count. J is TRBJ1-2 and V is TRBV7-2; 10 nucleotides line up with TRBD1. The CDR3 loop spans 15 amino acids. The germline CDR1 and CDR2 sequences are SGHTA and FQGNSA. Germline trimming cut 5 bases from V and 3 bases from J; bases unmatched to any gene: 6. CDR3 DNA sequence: TGTGCCAGCAGCCATGGGACAGGGGTTGACTATGGCTACACCTTC. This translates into CASSHGTGVDYGYTF.

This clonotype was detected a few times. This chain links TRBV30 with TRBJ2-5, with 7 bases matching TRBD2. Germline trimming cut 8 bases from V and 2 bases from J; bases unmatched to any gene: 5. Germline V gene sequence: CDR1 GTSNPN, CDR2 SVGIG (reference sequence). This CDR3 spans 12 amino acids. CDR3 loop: CAGEGLQETQYF. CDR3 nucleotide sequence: TGTGCCGGGGAGGGACTTCAAGAGACCCAGTACTTC.

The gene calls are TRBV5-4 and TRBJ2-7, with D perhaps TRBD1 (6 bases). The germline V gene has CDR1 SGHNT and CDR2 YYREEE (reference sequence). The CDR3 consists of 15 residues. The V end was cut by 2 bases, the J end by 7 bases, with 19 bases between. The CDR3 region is CASSFGTPGDNEQYF. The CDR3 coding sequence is TGTGCCAGCAGCTTCGGGACACCCGGCGACAATGAGCAGTACTTC.

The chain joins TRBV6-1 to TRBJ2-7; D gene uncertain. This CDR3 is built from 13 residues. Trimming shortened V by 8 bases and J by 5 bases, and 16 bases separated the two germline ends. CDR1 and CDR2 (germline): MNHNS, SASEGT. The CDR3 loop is CASRPPGLDEQYF. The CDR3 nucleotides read TGTGCCAGCCGGCCCCCCGGGTTGGACGAGCAGTACTTC.

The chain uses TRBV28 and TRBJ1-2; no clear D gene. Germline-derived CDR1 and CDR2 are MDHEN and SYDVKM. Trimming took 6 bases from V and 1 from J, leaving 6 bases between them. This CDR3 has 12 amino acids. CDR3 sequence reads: CASRVVNYGYTF. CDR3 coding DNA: TGTGCCAGCAGGGTAGTTAACTATGGCTACACCTTC.

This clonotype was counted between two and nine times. The CDR3 DNA sequence: TGTGCCACCATAAATCCCGAGGGCTACACCTTC. It is translated as CATINPEGYTF. The V and J genes are TRBV12-3 or TRBV12-4 and TRBJ1-2; D is unresolved. The CDR3 sequence is 11 residues long. Trimming left V 10 bases short and J 8 bases short, with 14 bases between.

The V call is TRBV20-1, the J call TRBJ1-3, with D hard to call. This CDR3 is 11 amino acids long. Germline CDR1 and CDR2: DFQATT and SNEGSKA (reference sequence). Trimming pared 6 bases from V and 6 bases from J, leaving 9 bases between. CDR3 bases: TGCAGTGCGAGGATTGAAAACACCATATATTTT. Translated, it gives CSARIENTIYF.

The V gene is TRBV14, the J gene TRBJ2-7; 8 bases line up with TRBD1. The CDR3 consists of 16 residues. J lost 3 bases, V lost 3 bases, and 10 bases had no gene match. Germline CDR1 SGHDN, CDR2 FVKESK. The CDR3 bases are TGTGCCAGCAGCCACCCGGGACAGGCCACGATCTACGAGCAGTACTTC. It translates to CASSHPGQATIYEQYF.

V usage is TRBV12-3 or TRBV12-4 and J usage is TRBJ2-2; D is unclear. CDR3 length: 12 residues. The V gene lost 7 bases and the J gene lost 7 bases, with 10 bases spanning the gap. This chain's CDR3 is CASTPVYGELFF. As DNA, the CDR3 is TGTGCCAGCACCCCAGTTTACGGGGAGCTGTTTTTT.

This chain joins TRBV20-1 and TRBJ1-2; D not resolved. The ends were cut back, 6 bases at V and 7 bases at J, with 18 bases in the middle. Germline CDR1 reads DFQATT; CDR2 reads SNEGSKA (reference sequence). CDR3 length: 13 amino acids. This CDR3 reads CSAPYKSLGGYTF. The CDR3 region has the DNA TGCAGTGCACCTTATAAGTCTCTGGGTGGCTACACCTTC.

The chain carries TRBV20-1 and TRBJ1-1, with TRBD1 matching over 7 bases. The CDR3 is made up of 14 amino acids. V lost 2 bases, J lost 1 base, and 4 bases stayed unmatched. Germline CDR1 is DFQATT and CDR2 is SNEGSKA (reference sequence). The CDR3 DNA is TGCAGTGCTAGATGGGACAGCCAGAACACTGAAGCTTTCTTT. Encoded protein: CSARWDSQNTEAFF.

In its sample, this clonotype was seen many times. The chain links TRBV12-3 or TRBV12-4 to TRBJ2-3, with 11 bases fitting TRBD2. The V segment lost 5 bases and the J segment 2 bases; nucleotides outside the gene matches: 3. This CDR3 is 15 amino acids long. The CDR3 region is CASSRLAGPTDTQYF. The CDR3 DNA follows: TGTGCCAGCAGTCGACTAGCGGGACCCACAGATACGCAGTATTTT.

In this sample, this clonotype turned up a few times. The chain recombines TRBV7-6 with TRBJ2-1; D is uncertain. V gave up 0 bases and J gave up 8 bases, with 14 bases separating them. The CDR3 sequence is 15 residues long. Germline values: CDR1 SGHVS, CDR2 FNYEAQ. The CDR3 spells CASSLAFLGIHEQFF. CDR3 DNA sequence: TGTGCCAGCAGCTTAGCGTTCCTGGGGATCCATGAGCAGTTCTTC. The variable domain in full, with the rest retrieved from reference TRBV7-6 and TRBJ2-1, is GAGVSQSPRYKVTKRGQDVALRCDPISGHVSLYWYRQALGQGPEFLTYFNYEAQQDKSGLPNDRFSAERPEGSISTLTIQRTEQRDSAMYRCASSLAFLGIHEQFFGPGTRLTVL.

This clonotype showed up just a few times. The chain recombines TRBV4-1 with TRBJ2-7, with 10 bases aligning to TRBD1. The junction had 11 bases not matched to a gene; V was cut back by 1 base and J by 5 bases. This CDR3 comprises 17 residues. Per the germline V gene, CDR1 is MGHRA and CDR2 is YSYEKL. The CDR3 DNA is TGCGCCAGCAGCCAAGTCGGGTTAGGGACAGGGGCAAACGAGCAGTACTTC. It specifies CASSQVGLGTGANEQYF.

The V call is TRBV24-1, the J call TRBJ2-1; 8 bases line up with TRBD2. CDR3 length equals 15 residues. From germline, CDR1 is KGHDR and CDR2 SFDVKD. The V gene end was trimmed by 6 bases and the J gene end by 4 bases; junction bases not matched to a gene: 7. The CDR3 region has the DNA TGTGCCACCAGTTGGTCCGGGAGGGCGTACAATGAGCAGTTCTTC. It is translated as CATSWSGRAYNEQFF.

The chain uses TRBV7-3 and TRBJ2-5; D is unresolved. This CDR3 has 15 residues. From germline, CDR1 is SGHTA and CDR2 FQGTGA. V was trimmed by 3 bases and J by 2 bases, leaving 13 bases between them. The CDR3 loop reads CASSLSPTRQETQYF. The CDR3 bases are TGTGCCAGCAGCTTGAGCCCCACAAGACAAGAGACCCAGTACTTC.

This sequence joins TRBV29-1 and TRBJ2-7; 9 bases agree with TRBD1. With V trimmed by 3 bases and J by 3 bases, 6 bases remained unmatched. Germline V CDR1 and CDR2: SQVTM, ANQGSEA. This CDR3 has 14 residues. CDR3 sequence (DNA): TGCAGCGTTGACCAGACGGGACAGGGCTACGAGCAGTACTTC. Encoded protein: CSVDQTGQGYEQYF.

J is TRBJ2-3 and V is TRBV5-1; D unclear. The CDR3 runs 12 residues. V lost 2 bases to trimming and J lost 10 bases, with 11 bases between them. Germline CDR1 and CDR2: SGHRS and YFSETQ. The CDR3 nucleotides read TGCGCCAGCAGCTTTGAAGGGATTGCGCAGTATTTT. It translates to CASSFEGIAQYF.

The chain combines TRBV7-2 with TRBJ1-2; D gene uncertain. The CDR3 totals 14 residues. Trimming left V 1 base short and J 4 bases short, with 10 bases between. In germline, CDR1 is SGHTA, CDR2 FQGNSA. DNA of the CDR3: TGTGCCAGCAGCTTAGTAACGGCGAGCTATGGCTACACCTTC. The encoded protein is CASSLVTASYGYTF.